This T cell receptor (beta chain) was documented in a study of memory CD4+ T cells and cytomegalovirus serostatus. Here immunoSEQ multiplex PCR was the method, and the copy in TCRdb shows in-frame clones only, minus some. The data show 55,000 to 65,000 clones, with about 81% seen just once and approximately 0.43% held by the top ten. The sort gate was single viable CD3+CD4+CD8-CD45RO+ cells for memory CD4+ T cells. Material: memory CD4+ T cells from blood. The source of this sequence is an adult in good health and CMV-seronegative.

The CDR3 region is CASSFQTPENSPLHF. For the CDR3, the DNA is TGCGCCAGCAGCTTCCAGACACCCGAAAATTCACCCCTCCACTTT. The V gene is TRBV5-1, the J gene TRBJ1-6; D not certain. V was pared by 2 bases and J by 7 bases, with 13 bases between. The CDR3 length is 15 residues. CDR1 is SGHRS and CDR2 is YFSETQ in the germline V gene. Filled out from reference TRBV5-1 and TRBJ1-6, the complete variable domain reads KAGVTQTPRYLIKTRGQQVTLSCSPISGHRSVSWYQQTPGQGLQFLFEYFSETQRNKGNFPGRFSGRQFSNSRSEMNVSTLELGDSALYLCASSFQTPENSPLHFGNGTRLTVT.